This entry describes one T cell receptor beta chain. Its antigen is still unknown. No per-base quality is available; no much larger clone lies one base away. TCR CDR3 regions were amplified from genomic DNA by multiplex PCR using the deep immunoSEQ assay. Extracted genomic DNA from each cell subset was distributed evenly across all wells of several immunoSEQ 96-well plates, and each plate was treated as a replicate. For sorted subsets, 150 to 250 ng genomic DNA, equal to some 28,000 T cell genomes, was loaded into each replicate PCR. Purified libraries were measured with a Qubit 3.0 fluorometer, size-checked on a Bioanalyzer 2100, and measured again with the KAPA Library Quantification kit. Every immunoSEQ 96-well plate was sequenced on a separate single-read 150-cycle Illumina NextSeq 550 flow cell. The original pipeline was this. The immunoSEQ output contained only junctional sequences without quality scores, so filtering could not match that applied to full-length reads. Sequences were annotated with PyIR, a Python wrapper for IgBLAST v1.9, using IMGT germline references to assign V/J genes and CDR3. Reads were filtered out if the reads had weak V/J assignments (E-value above 1e-6), no CDR3, stop codons, out-of-frame junctions, or ambiguous translated residues. V3J clonotypes were defined by identical inferred V gene, J gene, and CDR3 amino acid sequence. The percentage overlap between two repertoires was calculated by dividing the number of shared unique clonotypes by the size of the smaller repertoire. RTK rarefaction, the Chao1 estimator, and Recon v2.1 estimates of unobserved clonotypes were used to assess repertoire richness. For all TCRbeta clonotypes obtained by the gDNA method from a handful of donors, generation probabilities were computed with OLGA. Entries here come from immuneACCESS through TCRdb and include only in-frame sequences with V and J called. Some clones fail to appear in such tables; in the studies checked, an unresolved V gene covers under half of the shortfall, and the cause of the remainder is unknown. V and J calls and clone size are those listed in that table; D and trimming were worked out from the DNA. The sample table contains hundreds of thousands of clones; only one count was recorded for around 92% of them. Of the sample, around 24% is held by the ten largest clones.

The sample originates from a study of shared clonotypes between healthy human individuals (dated by TCRdb to 2020 to 2021). About the investigation overall: Three men and a couple of women, aged 18 to 49 years, made up the cohort. For each donor, three plates each were used for CD4 naive and CD4 memory, two plates were used for CD8 naive, and one plate was used for CD8 memory. To estimate repertoire size and how much clonotype sharing occurs between individuals, the study deeply sequenced the blood TCR repertoires of roughly 5 healthy adults. To increase sequencing depth and limit assay-specific biases, TCR repertoire library preparation and sequencing were carried out by different laboratories using diverse techniques. Per donor, leukapheresis produced somewhere between about 0.85 and 10 billion PBMCs. What the work shows at the level of the full study, not this receptor alone: Sharing across a handful of donors was observed for 5% to 6.5% of naive CD4, 3% to 3.5% of naive CD8, 2.3% of memory CD4, and around 0.42% of memory CD8 clonotypes. Because the study included only a small number of donors, the genetic and exposure-history diversity represented was limited. Pairwise subsampling led to the expectation that sequencing depth would affect the degree of clonotype sharing among donors. Rarefaction of sorted-subset datasets indicated incomplete sequencing despite the large sequencing depth. Sampling was restricted to blood, and TCR repertoires in tissue are likely to differ from TCR repertoires in blood. Estimated clonotype richness was generally larger for naive than for memory subsets. Compared with non-shared clonotypes, the clonotypes found in all four sorted-subset donors had higher generation probabilities.

CD8 naive samples were CD45RO-negative cells positively selected for CCR7, giving a CD45RA+CCR7+ population that excluded TemRA cells. Healthy HIV-negative adults with no recently reported acute infections or vaccinations were included as donors. Every donor was a Caucasian adult living in Nashville, Tennessee, USA. Blood was collected by leukapheresis, and PBMCs were isolated by Ficoll-Histopaque density gradient centrifugation and then cryopreserved in liquid nitrogen vapor phase. Analytical flow cytometry was used to check the purity and quantity of each magnetically sorted T cell population. From each sorted fraction, genomic DNA was isolated and quantified by UV absorbance on a Nanodrop 2000c. CDR1 is given as LNHDA and CDR2 as SQIVND, both from the germline V gene (reference sequence). From the cysteine through the phenylalanine, the CDR3 covers 13 amino acids. Only CDR3 DNA is held: 39 bases, read in frame from base 1. The junction shows trimming of 7 bases on V and 8 bases on J, plus 17 bases between the germline ends.

The sequence links TRBV19 to TRBJ1-1; TRBD1 is a possible D gene, resting on 6 matching bases. The sample taken for sequencing was naive CD8+ T cells sorted from blood. The label giving this sample's cell subset or site can be read as: CD45RA+CCR7+. The sequence derives from a young man in good health. At the DNA level, the sequence is TGTGCCAGTAACCAGGGGCGGGCAGACGAAGCTTTCTTT. It specifies CASNQGRADEAFF. The entire variable domain, with the stretches around the CDR3 drawn from the reference TRBV19 and TRBJ1-1 proteins, is DGGITQSPKYLFRKEGQNVTLSCEQNLNHDAMYWYRQDPGQGLRLIYYSQIVNDFQKGDIAEGYSVSREKKESFPLTVTSAQKNPTAFYLCASNQGRADEAFFGQGTRLTVV.